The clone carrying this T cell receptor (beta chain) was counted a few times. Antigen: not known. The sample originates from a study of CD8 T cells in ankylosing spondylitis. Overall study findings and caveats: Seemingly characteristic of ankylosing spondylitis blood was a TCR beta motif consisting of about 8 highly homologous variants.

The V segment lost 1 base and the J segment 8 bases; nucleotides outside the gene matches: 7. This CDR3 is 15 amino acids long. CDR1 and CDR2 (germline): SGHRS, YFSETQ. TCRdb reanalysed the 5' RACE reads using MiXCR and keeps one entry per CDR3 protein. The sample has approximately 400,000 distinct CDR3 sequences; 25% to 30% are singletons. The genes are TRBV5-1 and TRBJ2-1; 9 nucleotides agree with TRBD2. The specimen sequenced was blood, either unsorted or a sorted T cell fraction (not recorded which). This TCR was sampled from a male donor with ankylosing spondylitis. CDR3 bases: TGCGCCAGCAGCTTGAGTGGCGGGAGGGTCTATGAGCAGTTCTTC. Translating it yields CASSLSGGRVYEQFF. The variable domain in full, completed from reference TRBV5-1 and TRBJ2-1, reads KAGVTQTPRYLIKTRGQQVTLSCSPISGHRSVSWYQQTPGQGLQFLFEYFSETQRNKGNFPGRFSGRQFSNSRSEMNVSTLELGDSALYLCASSLSGGRVYEQFFGPGTRLTVL.